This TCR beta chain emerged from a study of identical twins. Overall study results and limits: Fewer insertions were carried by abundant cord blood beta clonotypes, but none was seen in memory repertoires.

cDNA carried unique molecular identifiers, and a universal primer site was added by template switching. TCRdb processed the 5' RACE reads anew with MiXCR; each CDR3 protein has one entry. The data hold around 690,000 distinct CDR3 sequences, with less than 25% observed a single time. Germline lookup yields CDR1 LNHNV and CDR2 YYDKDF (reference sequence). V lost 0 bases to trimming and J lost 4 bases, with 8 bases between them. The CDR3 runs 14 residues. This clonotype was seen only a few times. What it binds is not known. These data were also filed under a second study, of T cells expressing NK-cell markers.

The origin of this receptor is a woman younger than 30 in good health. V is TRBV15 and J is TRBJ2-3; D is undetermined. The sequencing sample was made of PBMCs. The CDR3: CATSRDRTADTQYF. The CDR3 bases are TGTGCCACCAGCAGAGATCGTACCGCAGATACGCAGTATTTT.